A single sample gave rise to the 25 T cell receptor beta chains below, sequenced in a study of CD8+ T cells in alopecia areata (dated by TCRdb to the late 2010s). Library prep was done by the immunoSEQ multiplex PCR assay. RNA was extracted from all samples and reverse transcribed into cDNA as template for TCR sequencing. The source is immuneACCESS, and TCRdb retained only in-frame sequences with V and J called. Part of the clones is not carried over; for the studies checked, unresolved V genes explain less than half of this, and the remainder is unexplained. Here the sample has almost 250,000 clones; 67% occur a single time. 1% to 1.5% of the sample goes to the ten largest clones. Read against the paper, the sample's time point label means: baseline before oral tofacitinib. Material: CD4+ T cells sorted from blood, obtained at week 0. The origin of the receptors is a human donor with alopecia areata.

The V call is TRBV19, the J call TRBJ1-1; tentative D call: TRBD1 (5 bases). The ends were cut back, 11 bases at V and 2 bases at J, with 15 bases in the middle. CDR1 and CDR2 from the germline V gene are LNHDA and SQIVND (reference sequence). This CDR3 comprises 13 residues. The CDR3 region has the DNA TGTGCCTCCCAGAGGACACCTAACACTGAAGCTTTCTTT. Its translation is CASQRTPNTEAFF. Supplemented by reference TRBV19 and TRBJ1-1, the full variable domain reads DGGITQSPKYLFRKEGQNVTLSCEQNLNHDAMYWYRQDPGQGLRLIYYSQIVNDFQKGDIAEGYSVSREKKESFPLTVTSAQKNPTAFYLCASQRTPNTEAFFGQGTRLTVV.

This clone came up a few times. The rearrangement links TRBV29-1 to TRBJ2-5; possible D gene TRBD2, 6 bases. Deletions cut 8 bases from V and 5 bases from J, with 15 bases between. The CDR3 is 12 amino acids. Germline lookup yields CDR1 SQVTM and CDR2 ANQGSEA. CDR3 nucleotides: TGCAGCTCTGCGCGGGGTAGTGAGACCCAGTACTTC. As protein: CSSARGSETQYF.

This clone was detected only a few times. The chain carries TRBV5-6 and TRBJ1-2, with 10 nucleotides matching TRBD1. J was trimmed by 6 bases and V by 1 base; bases with no gene match: 9. The CDR3 loop spans 16 amino acids. CDR1 is SGHDT, CDR2 YYEEEE, per germline. CDR3: CASSLKMGQGTDGYTF. CDR3 DNA sequence: TGTGCCAGCAGCTTGAAAATGGGACAGGGGACCGATGGCTACACCTTC.

This chain uses TRBV20-1 with TRBJ2-7; weak D call: TRBD1 (5 bases). Trimming stripped 4 bases from V and 5 bases from J, with 9 bases between. The CDR3 totals 11 residues. From germline, CDR1 is DFQATT and CDR2 SNEGSKA (reference sequence). CDR3 in DNA: TGCAGTGCTACAAAAGGGGACGAGCAGTACTTC. This translates into CSATKGDEQYF.

This clone was picked up a small number of times. The same CDR3 can be traced to other DNA sequences in this sample. This rearrangement joins TRBV29-1 to TRBJ2-2, with 7 bases identical to TRBD1. Germline V gene sequence: CDR1 SQVTM, CDR2 ANQGSEA. J was trimmed by 2 bases and V by 7 bases; bases with no gene match: 7. This CDR3 is built from 14 residues. CDR3 region: CSASRDRNTGELFF. CDR3 DNA sequence: TGCAGCGCTAGCCGGGACAGAAACACCGGGGAGCTGTTTTTT.

V gene TRBV10-3 combines with J gene TRBJ2-3; D gene unclear. The CDR3 is 15 residues long. Germline V gene data show CDR1 as ENHRY and CDR2 as SYGVKD. V was pared by 7 bases and J by 2 bases, with 16 bases between. The DNA of the CDR3 is TGTGCCATCACCGCAACAGATTCCTTCACAGATACGCAGTATTTT. Amino acids: CAITATDSFTDTQYF.

The gene calls are TRBV19 and TRBJ2-3, with D possibly matching TRBD2 (5 bases). CDR3 length: 13 amino acids. The germline V gene encodes CDR1 LNHDA and CDR2 SQIVND (reference sequence). The V end lost 8 bases, the J end lost 5 bases, and 14 bases lay between the germline ends. The CDR3 nucleotides are TGTGCCAGTCGAGGCCCGAGGGAAGATACGCAGTATTTT. The encoded protein is CASRGPREDTQYF.

The chain uses TRBV7-6 and TRBJ2-7, with D possibly matching TRBD2 (6 bases). The CDR3 length is 15 residues. Germline CDR1 and CDR2: SGHVS and FNYEAQ. Trimming shortened V by 5 bases and J by 2 bases, and 16 bases separated the two germline ends. The CDR3 here is CASSRRGREAYEQYF. The CDR3 bases are TGTGCCAGCAGCCGAAGAGGCAGGGAGGCCTACGAGCAGTACTTC.

The V gene is TRBV7-2, the J gene TRBJ2-2; D call uncertain. The CDR3 has 12 residues. Looked up from germline, CDR1 is SGHTA and CDR2 is FQGNSA. Trimming stripped 5 bases from V and 7 bases from J, with 8 bases between. The chain's CDR3 is CASSPALGELFF. CDR3 coding DNA: TGTGCCAGCAGCCCCGCTCTCGGGGAGCTGTTTTTT.

The chain employs TRBV4-1 and TRBJ2-3, with D unresolved. Germline CDR1 MGHRA, CDR2 YSYEKL. Trimming shortened V by 3 bases and J by 4 bases, and 5 bases separated the two germline ends. This CDR3 has 12 residues. In DNA form, the CDR3 reads TGCGCCAGCAGCCACCAGGCAGATACGCAGTATTTT. Encoded protein: CASSHQADTQYF.

The chain combines TRBV30 with TRBJ2-2; no clear D. The CDR3 has 15 amino acids. Per the germline V gene, CDR1 is GTSNPN and CDR2 is SVGIG (reference sequence). The V and J ends lost 0 bases and 1 base respectively, with 9 bases between them. The CDR3 loop reads CAWSVGSLNTGELFF. In DNA form, the CDR3 reads TGTGCCTGGAGTGTAGGTTCCTTGAACACCGGGGAGCTGTTTTTT.

V and J are TRBV7-6 and TRBJ2-3, with 8 positions matching TRBD2. V shed 5 bases, J shed 1 base, and the junction held 11 bases outside the gene matches. The CDR3 sequence is 17 residues long. The V gene's germline CDR1 is SGHVS and CDR2 FNYEAQ. The DNA of the CDR3 is TGTGCCAGCAGCCTCCTAGCGGGCCGTGCAGGCACAGATACGCAGTATTTT. Amino acids: CASSLLAGRAGTDTQYF.

This clone was seen more than once but under ten times. The CDR3 DNA follows: TGTGCCAGCAGCGCCAGCCCTGACACTGAAGCTTTCTTT. Translation: CASSASPDTEAFF. This chain connects TRBV7-3 to TRBJ1-1, with D uncertain. This CDR3 has 13 residues. V was cut by 5 bases and J by 3 bases, with 10 bases left in between. The V gene's germline CDR1 is SGHTA and CDR2 FQGTGA.

This chain joins TRBV29-1 and TRBJ2-2, with unresolved D. The CDR3 covers 12 residues. V lost 1 base, J lost 5 bases, and 5 bases lay in between. Germline loops: CDR1 SQVTM, CDR2 ANQGSEA. The CDR3 sequence: CSVEGSTGELFF. The CDR3 nucleotides read TGCAGCGTTGAAGGGTCGACCGGGGAGCTGTTTTTT.

This clone ranks as medium-sized. This sequence joins TRBV18 and TRBJ1-1; D call uncertain. V was clipped by 2 bases and J by 7 bases, with 14 bases between them. The CDR3 has 14 amino acids. CDR1 is KGHSH and CDR2 is LQKENI in the germline V gene. This CDR3 reads CASSPVGGRGEAFF. The CDR3, as DNA: TGTGCCAGCTCACCAGTAGGAGGTCGGGGTGAAGCTTTCTTT.

The V gene is TRBV18, the J gene TRBJ1-1; D gene ambiguous. Trimming pared 8 bases from V and 1 base from J, leaving 11 bases between. The CDR3 runs 13 residues. Germline CDR1 reads KGHSH; CDR2 reads LQKENI. The CDR3 reads CASDRRENTEAFF. The CDR3 nucleotides read TGTGCCAGCGACCGACGGGAGAACACTGAAGCTTTCTTT. The full variable domain, its missing parts supplied by reference TRBV18 and TRBJ1-1, is NAGVMQNPRHLVRRRGQEARLRCSPMKGHSHVYWYRQLPEEGLKFMVYLQKENIIDESGMPKERFSAEFPKEGPSILRIQQVVRGDSAAYFCASDRRENTEAFFGQGTRLTVV.

The chain links TRBV30 to TRBJ1-2; D is unclear. The CDR3 is 11 amino acids. V was shortened by 3 bases and J by 8 bases, with 10 bases between the two germline ends. Germline V gene data show CDR1 as GTSNPN and CDR2 as SVGIG (reference sequence). In nucleotides, the CDR3 is TGTGCCTGGAGGGAGATCGGCGGCTACACCTTC. Translation gives CAWREIGGYTF.

CDR3 DNA sequence: TGTGCCAGCAGCATCGACAGGGCTAACTATGGCTACACCTTC. It codes for CASSIDRANYGYTF. The chain carries TRBV5-4 and TRBJ1-2; 7 bases map to TRBD1. This CDR3 is 14 amino acids long. J gave up 0 bases and V 4 bases, and 3 bases lay outside the gene matches. CDR1 is SGHNT, CDR2 YYREEE, per germline (reference sequence).

This chain connects TRBV6-5 to TRBJ1-2, with D hard to call. Looked up from germline, CDR1 is MNHEY and CDR2 is SVGAGI. Trimming left V 4 bases short and J 8 bases short, with 14 bases between. The CDR3 length is 13 residues. The chain's CDR3 is CASSSTGRWGYTF. In nucleotides, the CDR3 is TGTGCCAGCAGTTCCACTGGGAGGTGGGGCTACACCTTC.

This chain joins TRBV6-5 and TRBJ2-5; D is unresolved. In germline, CDR1 is MNHEY, CDR2 SVGAGI. CDR3 size: 16 residues. V gave up 2 bases and J gave up 2 bases, with 15 bases separating them. The CDR3, as DNA: TGTGCCAGCAGTTACCTGAACGGGCCCCCTCAAGAGACCCAGTACTTC. Its translation is CASSYLNGPPQETQYF.

The V call is TRBV18, the J call TRBJ2-7; D might be TRBD2 (6 bases). The CDR3 sequence is 15 residues long. Germline lookup yields CDR1 KGHSH and CDR2 LQKENI. V shed 0 bases and J shed 2 bases, with 11 bases lying between them. CDR3 in DNA: TGTGCCAGCTCACCACCCAGAAGACTAGCCTACGAGCAGTACTTC. It encodes CASSPPRRLAYEQYF.

This chain links TRBV29-1 with TRBJ2-5; D not resolved. The CDR3 has 13 amino acids. With 1 base removed from V and 9 bases from J, the gap between germline ends came to 15 bases. Germline CDR1 is SQVTM and CDR2 is ANQGSEA. CDR3 region: CSVEVTGTVAQYF. CDR3 nucleotide sequence: TGCAGCGTTGAAGTAACTGGTACAGTGGCCCAGTACTTC.

J is TRBJ2-7 and V is TRBV9; TRBD1 might be the D (5 bases). The CDR3 runs to 15 residues. Trimming cost V 0 bases and J 2 bases, with 12 bases left between them. Germline assignment: CDR1 SGDLS and CDR2 YYNGEE. The CDR3 DNA reads TGTGCCAGCAGCGTAGAGGCAGGGCTGACCTACGAGCAGTACTTC. Translating gives CASSVEAGLTYEQYF.

The chain joins TRBV7-3 to TRBJ2-3; 8 bases match TRBD1. The J segment lost 6 bases and the V segment lost 1 base, leaving 6 bases of the junction unmatched. Per germline, CDR1 SGHTA and CDR2 FQGTGA. This CDR3 has 15 amino acids. The CDR3 here is CASSLRSGGEDTQYF. The CDR3 region has the DNA TGTGCCAGCAGCTTAAGATCAGGGGGCGAGGATACGCAGTATTTT.

This clone showed up just a few times. This chain joins TRBV15 and TRBJ1-3; D not resolved. The germline V gene encodes CDR1 LNHNV and CDR2 YYDKDF (reference sequence). The CDR3 spans 13 residues. V lost 3 bases and J lost 1, with 4 bases in between. In DNA, the CDR3 is TGTGCCACCAGCAGGAGATCTGGAAACACCATATATTTT. It yields the protein CATSRRSGNTIYF.